A selection of T cell receptor beta chains follows, all from one sample in a study of tumor-infiltrating lymphocytes in primary liver carcinoma. TCRdb analysed the multiplex PCR reads with MiXCR anew, one entry per CDR3 protein. The repertoire holds approximately 300,000 distinct CDR3 sequences, with 60% to 80% as singletons. Sequencing was carried out using peripheral blood. These receptors were collected from a man aged 40-49 years with primary liver carcinoma and hepatitis B virus infection. Both conserved end residues are part of each CDR3. The order of the fields is V gene, clone size, J gene, CDR3 protein. Clone sizes are given selectively: once, few, many, or a class where the clone is expanded.

V gene: TRBV20-1
clone size: .
J gene: TRBJ2-3
CDR3 protein: CSADRASTDTQYF

V gene: TRBV7-9
clone size: .
J gene: TRBJ2-7
CDR3 protein: CASSHRQGYEQYF

V gene: TRBV11-2
clone size: .
J gene: TRBJ2-5
CDR3 protein: CASRSGVWIQETQYF

V gene: TRBV5-6
clone size: .
J gene: TRBJ2-5
CDR3 protein: CASSRGPYQETQYF

V gene: TRBV6-5
clone size: .
J gene: TRBJ1-1
CDR3 protein: CASSSPGTEALF

V gene: TRBV6-2/TRBV6-3
clone size: .
J gene: TRBJ2-6
CDR3 protein: CASRETGALYSGANVLTF

V gene: TRBV28
clone size: .
J gene: TRBJ1-1
CDR3 protein: CATHLFDMNTEAFF

V gene: TRBV18
clone size: once
J gene: TRBJ1-1
CDR3 protein: CASSPSGWLTEAFF

V gene: TRBV11-2
clone size: .
J gene: TRBJ2-2
CDR3 protein: CASSLEQISTGELFF

V gene: TRBV10-3
clone size: .
J gene: TRBJ2-3
CDR3 protein: CAEGGQGSDTQYF

V gene: TRBV5-5
clone size: few
J gene: TRBJ2-2
CDR3 protein: CASSLRGSGELFF

V gene: TRBV5-1
clone size: .
J gene: TRBJ2-3
CDR3 protein: CASSLFSGGADTQYF

V gene: TRBV29-1
clone size: many
J gene: TRBJ2-4
CDR3 protein: CSGPGQANSLAKNIQYF

V gene: TRBV6-1
clone size: few
J gene: TRBJ1-5
CDR3 protein: CASSEQFGWVGQPQHF

V gene: TRBV6-5
clone size: many
J gene: TRBJ1-3
CDR3 protein: CASSSDRSGNTIYF

V gene: TRBV6-6
clone size: once
J gene: TRBJ1-3
CDR3 protein: CASTLRWVGNTIYF

V gene: TRBV10-3
clone size: .
J gene: TRBJ2-7
CDR3 protein: CAISEWGTADEQYF

V gene: TRBV9
clone size: once
J gene: TRBJ2-5
CDR3 protein: CASSVGDSGSGQETQYF

V gene: TRBV5-4
clone size: .
J gene: TRBJ2-7
CDR3 protein: CASGLSGRSSYEQYF

V gene: TRBV28
clone size: once
J gene: TRBJ2-3
CDR3 protein: CASSLPPPLAGVADTQYF

V gene: TRBV30
clone size: few
J gene: TRBJ1-2
CDR3 protein: CARTGNYGYTF

V gene: TRBV6-2/TRBV6-3
clone size: many
J gene: TRBJ2-2
CDR3 protein: CASSRPGDTGELFF

V gene: TRBV5-1
clone size: .
J gene: TRBJ1-4
CDR3 protein: CASSLAFGEKLLF

V gene: TRBV29-1
clone size: .
J gene: TRBJ2-1
CDR3 protein: CSIEMSSGFLNEQFF

V gene: TRBV5-1
clone size: .
J gene: TRBJ2-7
CDR3 protein: CASSLARGVGPYF

V gene: TRBV5-6
clone size: .
J gene: TRBJ2-7
CDR3 protein: CASSRPAYEQYF

V gene: TRBV7-9
clone size: .
J gene: TRBJ1-1
CDR3 protein: CASSNPGTGLSEAFF

V gene: TRBV14
clone size: few
J gene: TRBJ1-4
CDR3 protein: CASSQIQGAAEKLFF

V gene: TRBV6-1
clone size: .
J gene: TRBJ2-7
CDR3 protein: CASMDKARNEQYF

V gene: TRBV5-1
clone size: few
J gene: TRBJ2-3
CDR3 protein: CASSPEQDTQYF

V gene: TRBV6-2/TRBV6-3
clone size: .
J gene: TRBJ2-7
CDR3 protein: CTSSYTKLGKQYF

V gene: TRBV11-1
clone size: .
J gene: TRBJ2-1
CDR3 protein: CASSSRRNILYNEQFF

V gene: TRBV7-2
clone size: .
J gene: TRBJ2-7
CDR3 protein: CASRPKVTAYEQYF

V gene: TRBV29-1
clone size: many
J gene: TRBJ2-3
CDR3 protein: CSVEDQGTSGSTDTQYF

V gene: TRBV11-2
clone size: .
J gene: TRBJ2-1
CDR3 protein: CASSLGLTGSLYNEQFF

V gene: TRBV30
clone size: .
J gene: TRBJ1-6
CDR3 protein: CAWSSTGIDNSPLHF

V gene: TRBV6-2/TRBV6-3
clone size: .
J gene: TRBJ2-3
CDR3 protein: CASSFLGWLGGDTQYF

V gene: TRBV7-2
clone size: .
J gene: TRBJ2-7
CDR3 protein: CASSFRTSGEHEQYF

V gene: TRBV11-2
clone size: .
J gene: TRBJ2-1
CDR3 protein: CASSLEQGQGGGQFF

V gene: TRBV7-9
clone size: once
J gene: TRBJ2-5
CDR3 protein: CASRTSGNKETQYF

V gene: TRBV28
clone size: few
J gene: TRBJ2-7
CDR3 protein: CASSLSRTGSYEQYF

V gene: TRBV5-1
clone size: .
J gene: TRBJ2-3
CDR3 protein: CASSGTAGVSDTQYF

V gene: TRBV6-5
clone size: many
J gene: TRBJ2-7
CDR3 protein: CASLGPATEQYF

V gene: TRBV28
clone size: .
J gene: TRBJ1-5
CDR3 protein: CASSSGARGQTRQPQHF

V gene: TRBV6-5
clone size: many
J gene: TRBJ2-1
CDR3 protein: CASSWTSGNNNEQFF

V gene: TRBV4-1
clone size: many
J gene: TRBJ1-6
CDR3 protein: CASSQDFDMWNSPLHF

V gene: TRBV5-1
clone size: few
J gene: TRBJ2-1
CDR3 protein: CASSDLKRQDYNEQFF

V gene: TRBV6-2/TRBV6-3
clone size: many
J gene: TRBJ1-6
CDR3 protein: CASSYFPGSPLHF

V gene: TRBV11-2
clone size: .
J gene: TRBJ2-5
CDR3 protein: CASSYWTVQEVQYF

V gene: TRBV12-3/TRBV12-4
clone size: once
J gene: TRBJ2-1
CDR3 protein: CASSSTSGRAGEF

V gene: TRBV11-3
clone size: .
J gene: TRBJ2-7
CDR3 protein: CASGLTGLGEQYF

V gene: TRBV28
clone size: .
J gene: TRBJ1-2
CDR3 protein: CASRVSGALGGYTF

V gene: TRBV11-1
clone size: .
J gene: TRBJ2-7
CDR3 protein: CTSSPPPGYYEQHF

V gene: TRBV7-9
clone size: .
J gene: TRBJ1-3
CDR3 protein: CASSLEGILDSGNTIYF

V gene: TRBV4-1
clone size: few
J gene: TRBJ1-6
CDR3 protein: CASSRDRGNSPLHF

V gene: TRBV5-1
clone size: few
J gene: TRBJ1-3
CDR3 protein: CASGDSGNTIYF

V gene: TRBV29-1
clone size: many
J gene: TRBJ2-1
CDR3 protein: CSVEGDRAFEQFF

V gene: TRBV28
clone size: few
J gene: TRBJ2-7
CDR3 protein: CASSLYRGQGAYEQYF

V gene: TRBV10-2
clone size: .
J gene: .
CDR3 protein: CASSLDKGGDTQHF

V gene: TRBV6-6
clone size: .
J gene: TRBJ2-6
CDR3 protein: CANRPPGQGLSGANVLTF